The next 6 T cell receptor beta chains were all read from a single sample in a study of T cells after yellow fever vaccination. TCRdb reprocessed the 5' RACE reads with MiXCR, giving one entry per CDR3 protein. The sample has 600,000 to 750,000 distinct CDR3 sequences; roughly 12% are singletons. The material sequenced was PBMCs, taken on the day of the yellow fever booster vaccination. The receptors originated from a man younger than 45 who received the YFV17D yellow fever vaccine.

CDR3 in DNA: TGTGCCAGTAGTATAGACGTGGGTCTTCGGCCCCAGCATTTT. It codes for CASSIDVGLRPQHF. The rearrangement uses TRBV19 and TRBJ1-5, with no clear D. This CDR3 spans 14 amino acids. Trimming removed 0 bases at V and 9 bases at J, with 12 bases between. Germline loops: CDR1 LNHDA, CDR2 SQIVND (reference sequence). Full variable domain (missing parts from reference TRBV19 and TRBJ1-5): DGGITQSPKYLFRKEGQNVTLSCEQNLNHDAMYWYRQDPGQGLRLIYYSQIVNDFQKGDIAEGYSVSREKKESFPLTVTSAQKNPTAFYLCASSIDVGLRPQHFGDGTRLSIL.

This clonotype showed up just a few times. V usage is TRBV28 and J usage is TRBJ2-7; possibly TRBD1 or TRBD2 for D (5 bases each). The CDR3 runs to 15 residues. Between the trimmed V and J ends, which lost 6 bases and 7 bases, there was a span of 22 bases. Germline V gene data show CDR1 as MDHEN and CDR2 as SYDVKM. The CDR3 region has the DNA TGTGCCAGCAGCCCCTCTGGGACGGGCTCTCGGGAGCAGTACTTC. Residues: CASSPSGTGSREQYF.

V gene TRBV12-3 or TRBV12-4 combines with J gene TRBJ2-1; weak D call: TRBD2 (5 bases). CDR3 length: 15 residues. Trimming stripped 3 bases from V and 4 bases from J, with 13 bases between. The CDR3 sequence: CASSFSGKRYNEQFF. CDR3 nucleotides: TGTGCCAGCAGTTTCTCGGGAAAGCGGTACAATGAGCAGTTCTTC.

This clonotype was seen a few times. A single base separates this from a much larger clone, so it may be a read error. This rearrangement joins TRBV12-3 or TRBV12-4 to TRBJ2-3; the D gene is possibly TRBD2 (5 bases). V lost 3 bases and J lost 3, with 7 bases in between. The CDR3 length is 13 residues. The CDR3 sequence is CASSFGETDTQYF. In nucleotides, the CDR3 is TGTGCCAGCAGTTTCGGGGAGACAGATACGCAGTATTTT.

This clonotype came up a few times. The chain employs TRBV10-1 and TRBJ2-3; D is unresolved. Trimming took off 0 bases at V and 2 bases at J, with 12 bases between the two ends. Per the germline V gene, CDR1 is WNHNN and CDR2 is SYGVQD (reference sequence). The CDR3 is 16 amino acids. The CDR3 DNA reads as TGCGCCAGCAGTGAGTCGAAATTACCCGACACAGATACGCAGTATTTT. Its protein is CASSESKLPDTDTQYF.

This clonotype occurred many times. V and J are TRBV3-1 and TRBJ2-7, with D possibly being TRBD2 (5 bases). V was cut by 1 base and J by 0 bases, with 16 bases left in between. This CDR3 contains 17 residues. Germline V gives CDR1 LGHDT, CDR2 YNNKEL (reference sequence). CDR3 protein: CASSQAEVRRSSYEQYF. The DNA of the CDR3 is TGTGCCAGCAGCCAAGCTGAGGTGAGGAGGAGCTCCTACGAGCAGTACTTC.